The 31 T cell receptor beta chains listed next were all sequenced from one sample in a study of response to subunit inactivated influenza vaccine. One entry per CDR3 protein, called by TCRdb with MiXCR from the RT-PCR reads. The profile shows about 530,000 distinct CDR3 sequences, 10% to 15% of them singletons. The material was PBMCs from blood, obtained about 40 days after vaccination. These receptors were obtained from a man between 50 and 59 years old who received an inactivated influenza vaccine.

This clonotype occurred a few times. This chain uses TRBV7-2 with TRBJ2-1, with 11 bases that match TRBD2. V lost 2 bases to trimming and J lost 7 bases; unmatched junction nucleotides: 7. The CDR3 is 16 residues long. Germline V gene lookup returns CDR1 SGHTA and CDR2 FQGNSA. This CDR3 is CASSLYVAGGRNEQFF. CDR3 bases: TGTGCCAGCAGCTTATACGTAGCGGGAGGGCGAAATGAGCAGTTCTTC.

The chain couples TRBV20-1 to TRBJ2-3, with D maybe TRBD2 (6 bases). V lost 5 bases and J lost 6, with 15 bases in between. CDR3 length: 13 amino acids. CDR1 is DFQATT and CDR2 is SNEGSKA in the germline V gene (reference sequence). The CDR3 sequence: CSARDSTRDTQYF. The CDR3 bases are TGCAGTGCTCGGGACTCAACGAGGGATACGCAGTATTTT.

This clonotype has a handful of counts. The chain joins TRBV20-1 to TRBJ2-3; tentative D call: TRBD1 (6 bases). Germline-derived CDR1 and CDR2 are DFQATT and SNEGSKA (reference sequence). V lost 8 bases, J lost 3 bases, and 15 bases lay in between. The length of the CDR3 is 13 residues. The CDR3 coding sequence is TGCAGTACGGAACGAACAGGGACAGATACGCAGTATTTT. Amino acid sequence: CSTERTGTDTQYF.

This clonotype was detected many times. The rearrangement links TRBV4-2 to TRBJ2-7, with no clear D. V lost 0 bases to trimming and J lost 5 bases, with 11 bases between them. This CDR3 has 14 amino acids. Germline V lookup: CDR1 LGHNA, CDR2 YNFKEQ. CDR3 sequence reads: CASSQEVSPHEQYF. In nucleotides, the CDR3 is TGTGCCAGCAGCCAAGAAGTATCCCCCCACGAGCAGTACTTC.

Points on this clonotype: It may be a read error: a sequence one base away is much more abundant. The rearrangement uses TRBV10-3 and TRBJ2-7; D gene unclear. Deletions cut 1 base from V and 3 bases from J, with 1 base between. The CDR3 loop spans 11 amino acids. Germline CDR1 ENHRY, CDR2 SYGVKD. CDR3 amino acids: CAISEYYEQYF. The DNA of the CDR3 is TGTGCCATCAGTGAGTACTACGAGCAGTACTTC.

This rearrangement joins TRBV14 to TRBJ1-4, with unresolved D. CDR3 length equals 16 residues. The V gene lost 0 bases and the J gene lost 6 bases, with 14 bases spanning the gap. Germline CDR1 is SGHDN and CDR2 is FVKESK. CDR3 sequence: CASSQDRGVAHEKLFF. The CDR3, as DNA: TGTGCCAGCAGCCAAGATCGCGGGGTCGCGCATGAAAAACTGTTTTTT.

The CDR3 region is CATSVPGGTGELFF. In DNA form, the CDR3 reads TGTGCCACCAGCGTCCCCGGGGGCACCGGGGAGCTGTTTTTT. The chain carries TRBV24-1 and TRBJ2-2, with D perhaps matching TRBD2 (6 bases). V was pared by 7 bases and J by 4 bases, with 12 bases between. Per the germline V gene, CDR1 is KGHDR and CDR2 is SFDVKD. This CDR3 has 14 amino acids.

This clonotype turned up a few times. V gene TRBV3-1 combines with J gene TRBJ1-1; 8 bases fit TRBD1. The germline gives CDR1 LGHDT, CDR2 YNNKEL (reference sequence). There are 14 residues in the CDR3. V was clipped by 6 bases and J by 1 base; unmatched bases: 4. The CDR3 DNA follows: TGTGCCAGCAGTCCCGACAGGGGGAACACTGAAGCTTTCTTT. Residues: CASSPDRGNTEAFF.

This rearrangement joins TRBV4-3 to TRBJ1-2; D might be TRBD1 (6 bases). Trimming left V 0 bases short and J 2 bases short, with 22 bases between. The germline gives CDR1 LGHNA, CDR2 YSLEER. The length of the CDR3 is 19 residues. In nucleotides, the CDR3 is TGCGCCAGCAGCCAAGAAGTGTCCAGGGCAGGGGTACTCAACTATGGCTACACCTTC. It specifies CASSQEVSRAGVLNYGYTF.

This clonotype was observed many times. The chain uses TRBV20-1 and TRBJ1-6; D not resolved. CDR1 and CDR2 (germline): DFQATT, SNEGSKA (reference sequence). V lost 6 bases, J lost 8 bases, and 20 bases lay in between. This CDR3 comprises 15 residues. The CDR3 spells CSALSGIGLDSPLHF. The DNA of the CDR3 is TGCAGTGCCCTCTCCGGGATCGGACTTGATTCACCCCTCCACTTT.

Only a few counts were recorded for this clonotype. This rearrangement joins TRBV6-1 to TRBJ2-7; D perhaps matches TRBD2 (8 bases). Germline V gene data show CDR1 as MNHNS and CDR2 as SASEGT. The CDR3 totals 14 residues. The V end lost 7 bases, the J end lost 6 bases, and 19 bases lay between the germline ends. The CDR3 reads CASIHRGLESEQYF. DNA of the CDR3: TGTGCCAGCATCCACAGGGGACTAGAAAGCGAGCAGTACTTC.

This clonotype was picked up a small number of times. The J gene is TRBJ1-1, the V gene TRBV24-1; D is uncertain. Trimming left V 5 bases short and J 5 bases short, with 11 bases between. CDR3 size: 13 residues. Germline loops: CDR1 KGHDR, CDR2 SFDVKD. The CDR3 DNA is TGTGCCACCAGTGCGCAGGCTGGGACTGAAGCTTTCTTT. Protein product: CATSAQAGTEAFF.

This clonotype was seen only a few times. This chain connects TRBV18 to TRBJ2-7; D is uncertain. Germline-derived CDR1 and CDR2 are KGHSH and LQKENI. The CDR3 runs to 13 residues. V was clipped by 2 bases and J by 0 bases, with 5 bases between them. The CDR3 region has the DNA TGTGCCAGCTCACCAGGGTACTCCTACGAGCAGTACTTC. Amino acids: CASSPGYSYEQYF.

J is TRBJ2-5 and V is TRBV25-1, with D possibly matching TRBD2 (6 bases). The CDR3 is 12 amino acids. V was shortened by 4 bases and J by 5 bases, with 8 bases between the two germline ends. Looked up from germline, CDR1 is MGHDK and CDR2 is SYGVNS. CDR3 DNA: TGTGCCAGCAGTGGGCTAGCGGAGACCCAGTACTTC. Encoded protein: CASSGLAETQYF.

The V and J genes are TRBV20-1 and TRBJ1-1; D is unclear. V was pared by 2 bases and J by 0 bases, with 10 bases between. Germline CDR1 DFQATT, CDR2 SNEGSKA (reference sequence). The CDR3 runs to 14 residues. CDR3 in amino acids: CSARPGAMNTEAFF. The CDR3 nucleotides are TGCAGTGCTAGACCAGGAGCTATGAACACTGAAGCTTTCTTT.

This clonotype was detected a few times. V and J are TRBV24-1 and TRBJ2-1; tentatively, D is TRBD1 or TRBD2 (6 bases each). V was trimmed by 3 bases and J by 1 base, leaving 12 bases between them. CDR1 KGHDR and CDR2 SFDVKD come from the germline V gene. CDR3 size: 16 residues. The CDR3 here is CATSDKGGASYNEQFF. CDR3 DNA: TGTGCCACCAGTGATAAGGGGGGAGCTTCCTACAATGAGCAGTTCTTC.

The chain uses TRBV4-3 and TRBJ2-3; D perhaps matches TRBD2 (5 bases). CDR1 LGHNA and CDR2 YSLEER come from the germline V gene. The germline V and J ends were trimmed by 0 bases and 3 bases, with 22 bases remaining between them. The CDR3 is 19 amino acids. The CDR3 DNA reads TGCGCCAGCAGCCAAGAAGCCCCCCGAGGGCCGGCAGTAACAGATACGCAGTATTTT. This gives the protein CASSQEAPRGPAVTDTQYF.

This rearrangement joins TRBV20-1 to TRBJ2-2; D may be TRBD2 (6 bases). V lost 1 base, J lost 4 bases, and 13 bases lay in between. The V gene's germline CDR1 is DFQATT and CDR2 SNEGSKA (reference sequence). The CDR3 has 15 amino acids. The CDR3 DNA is TGCAGTGCTAGAGCCCCAGCGGGCGGCACCGGGGAGCTGTTTTTT. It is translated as CSARAPAGGTGELFF.

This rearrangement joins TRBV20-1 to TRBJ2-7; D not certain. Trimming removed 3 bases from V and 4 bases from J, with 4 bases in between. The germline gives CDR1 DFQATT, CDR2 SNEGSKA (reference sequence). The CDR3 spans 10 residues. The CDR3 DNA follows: TGCAGTGCTAGTTCTTACGAGCAGTACTTC. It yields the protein CSASSYEQYF.

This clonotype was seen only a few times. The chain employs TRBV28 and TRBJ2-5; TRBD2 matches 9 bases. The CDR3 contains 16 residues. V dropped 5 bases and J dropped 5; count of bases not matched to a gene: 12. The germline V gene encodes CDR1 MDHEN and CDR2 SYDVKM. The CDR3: CASSASLAGLRETQYF. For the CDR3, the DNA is TGTGCCAGCAGTGCATCACTAGCGGGCCTCCGTGAGACCCAGTACTTC. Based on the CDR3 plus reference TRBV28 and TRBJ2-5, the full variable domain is DVKVTQSSRYLVKRTGEKVFLECVQDMDHENMFWYRQDPGLGLRLIYFSYDVKMKEKGDIPEGYSVSREKKERFSLILESASTNQTSMYLCASSASLAGLRETQYFGPGTRLLVL.

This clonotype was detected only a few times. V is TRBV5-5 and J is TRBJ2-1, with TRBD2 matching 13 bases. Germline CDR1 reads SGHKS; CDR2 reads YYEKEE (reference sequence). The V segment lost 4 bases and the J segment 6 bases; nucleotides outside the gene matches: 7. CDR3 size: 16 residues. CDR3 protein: CASSATTSGRVNEQFF. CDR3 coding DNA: TGTGCCAGCAGCGCCACCACTAGCGGGAGGGTCAATGAGCAGTTCTTC.

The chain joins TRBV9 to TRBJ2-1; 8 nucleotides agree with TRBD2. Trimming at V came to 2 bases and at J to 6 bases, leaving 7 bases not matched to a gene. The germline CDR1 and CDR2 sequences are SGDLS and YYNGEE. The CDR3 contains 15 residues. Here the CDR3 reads CASSVSGTRTNEQFF. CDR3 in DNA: TGTGCCAGCAGCGTCTCCGGGACTAGAACCAATGAGCAGTTCTTC.

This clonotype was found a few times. This CDR3 reads CASSPSAAAYEQYF. CDR3 DNA: TGCGCCAGCAGCCCATCAGCAGCAGCCTACGAGCAGTACTTC. The chain couples TRBV4-3 to TRBJ2-7; no clear D. V lost 4 bases and J 2 bases, leaving 12 bases between the germline ends. Germline V lookup: CDR1 LGHNA, CDR2 YSLEER. The CDR3 is 14 amino acids.

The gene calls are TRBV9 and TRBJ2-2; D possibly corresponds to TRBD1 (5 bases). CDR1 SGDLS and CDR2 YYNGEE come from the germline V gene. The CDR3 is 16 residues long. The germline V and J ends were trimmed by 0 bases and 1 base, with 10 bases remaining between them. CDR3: CASSVATGLNTGELFF. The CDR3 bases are TGTGCCAGCAGCGTAGCCACAGGATTGAACACCGGGGAGCTGTTTTTT. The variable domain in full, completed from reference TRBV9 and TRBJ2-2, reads DSGVTQTPKHLITATGQRVTLRCSPRSGDLSVYWYQQSLDQGLQFLIQYYNGEERAKGNILERFSAQQFPDLHSELNLSSLELGDSALYFCASSVATGLNTGELFFGEGSRLTVL.

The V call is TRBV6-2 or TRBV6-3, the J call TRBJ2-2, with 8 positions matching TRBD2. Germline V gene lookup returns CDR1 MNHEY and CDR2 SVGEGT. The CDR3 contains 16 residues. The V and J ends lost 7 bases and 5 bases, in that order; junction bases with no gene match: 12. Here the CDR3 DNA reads TGTGCCAGCATCCCCGGGGCGCAGCGGGGGACCGGGGAGCTGTTTTTT. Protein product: CASIPGAQRGTGELFF.

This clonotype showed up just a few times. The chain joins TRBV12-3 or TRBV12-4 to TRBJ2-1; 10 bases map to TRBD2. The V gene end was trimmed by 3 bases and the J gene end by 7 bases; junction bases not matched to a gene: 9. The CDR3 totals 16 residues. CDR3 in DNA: TGTGCCAGCAGTTTTGGGTTTAGCGGGAGGTGGAATGAGCAGTTCTTC. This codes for CASSFGFSGRWNEQFF.

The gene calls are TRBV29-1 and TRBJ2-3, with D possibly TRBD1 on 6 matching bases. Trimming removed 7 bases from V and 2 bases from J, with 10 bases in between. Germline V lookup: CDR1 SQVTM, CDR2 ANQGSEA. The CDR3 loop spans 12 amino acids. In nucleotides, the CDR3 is TGCAGCGCGCAGGGGCTCACAGATACGCAGTATTTT. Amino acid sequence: CSAQGLTDTQYF.

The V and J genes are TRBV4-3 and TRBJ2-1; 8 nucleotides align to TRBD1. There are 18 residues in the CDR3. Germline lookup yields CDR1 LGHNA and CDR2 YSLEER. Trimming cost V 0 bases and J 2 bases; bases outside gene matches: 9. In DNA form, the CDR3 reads TGCGCCAGCAGCCAAGATGAGACAAGGGACAGGCCCTACAATGAGCAGTTCTTC. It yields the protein CASSQDETRDRPYNEQFF.

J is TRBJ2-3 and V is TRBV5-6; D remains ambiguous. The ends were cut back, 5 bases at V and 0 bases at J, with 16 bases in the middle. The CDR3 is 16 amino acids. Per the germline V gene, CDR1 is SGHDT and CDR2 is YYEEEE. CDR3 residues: CASSLMWDGSTDTQYF. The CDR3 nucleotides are TGTGCCAGCAGTCTGATGTGGGATGGCAGCACAGATACGCAGTATTTT.

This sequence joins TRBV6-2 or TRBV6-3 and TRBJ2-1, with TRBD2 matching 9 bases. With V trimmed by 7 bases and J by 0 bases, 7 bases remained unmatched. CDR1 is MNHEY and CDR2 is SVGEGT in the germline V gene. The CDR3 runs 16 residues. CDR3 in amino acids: CASKTGLAGSYNEQFF. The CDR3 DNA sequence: TGTGCCAGCAAGACGGGACTAGCAGGCTCCTACAATGAGCAGTTCTTC.

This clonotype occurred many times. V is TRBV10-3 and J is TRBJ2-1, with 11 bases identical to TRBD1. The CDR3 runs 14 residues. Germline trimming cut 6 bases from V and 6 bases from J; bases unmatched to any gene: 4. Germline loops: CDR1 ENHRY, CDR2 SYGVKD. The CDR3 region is CAIRPGTGGNEQFF. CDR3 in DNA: TGTGCCATCAGACCCGGGACAGGGGGCAATGAGCAGTTCTTC.